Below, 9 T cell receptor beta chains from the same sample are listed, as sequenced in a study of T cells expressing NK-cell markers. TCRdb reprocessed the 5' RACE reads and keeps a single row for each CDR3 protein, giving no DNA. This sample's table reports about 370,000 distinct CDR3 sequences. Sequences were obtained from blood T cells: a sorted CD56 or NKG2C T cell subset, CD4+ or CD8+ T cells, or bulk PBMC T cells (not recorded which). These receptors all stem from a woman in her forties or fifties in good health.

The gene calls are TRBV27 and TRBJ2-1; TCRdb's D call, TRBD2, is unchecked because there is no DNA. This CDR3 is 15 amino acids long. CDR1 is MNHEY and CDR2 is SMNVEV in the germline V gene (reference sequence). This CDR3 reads CASRWTLAGGNEQFF.

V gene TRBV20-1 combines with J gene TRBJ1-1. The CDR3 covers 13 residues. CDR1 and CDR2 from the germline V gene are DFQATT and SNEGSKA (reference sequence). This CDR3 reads CSASRGWGTEAFF.

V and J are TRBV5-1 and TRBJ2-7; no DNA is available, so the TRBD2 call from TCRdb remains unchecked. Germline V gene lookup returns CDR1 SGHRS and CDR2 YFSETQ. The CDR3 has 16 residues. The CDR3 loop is CASSLEGLAGAREQYF. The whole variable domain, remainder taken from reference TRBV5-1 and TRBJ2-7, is KAGVTQTPRYLIKTRGQQVTLSCSPISGHRSVSWYQQTPGQGLQFLFEYFSETQRNKGNFPGRFSGRQFSNSRSEMNVSTLELGDSALYLCASSLEGLAGAREQYFGPGTRLTVT.

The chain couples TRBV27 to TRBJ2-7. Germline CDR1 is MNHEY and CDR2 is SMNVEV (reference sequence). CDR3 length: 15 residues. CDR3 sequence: CASSLKAGGAYEQYF.

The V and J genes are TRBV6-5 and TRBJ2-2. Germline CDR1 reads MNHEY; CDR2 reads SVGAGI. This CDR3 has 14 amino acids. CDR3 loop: CASSYSDIGGELFF.

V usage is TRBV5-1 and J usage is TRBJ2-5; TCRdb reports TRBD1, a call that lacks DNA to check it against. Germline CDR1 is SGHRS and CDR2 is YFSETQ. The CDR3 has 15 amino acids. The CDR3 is CASSLGARPEETQYF. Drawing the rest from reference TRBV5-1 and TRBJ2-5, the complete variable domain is KAGVTQTPRYLIKTRGQQVTLSCSPISGHRSVSWYQQTPGQGLQFLFEYFSETQRNKGNFPGRFSGRQFSNSRSEMNVSTLELGDSALYLCASSLGARPEETQYFGPGTRLLVL.

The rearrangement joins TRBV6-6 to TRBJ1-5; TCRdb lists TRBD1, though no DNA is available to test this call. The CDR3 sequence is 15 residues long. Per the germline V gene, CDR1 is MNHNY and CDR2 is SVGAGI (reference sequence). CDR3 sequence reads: CASSGYRYSNQPQHF.

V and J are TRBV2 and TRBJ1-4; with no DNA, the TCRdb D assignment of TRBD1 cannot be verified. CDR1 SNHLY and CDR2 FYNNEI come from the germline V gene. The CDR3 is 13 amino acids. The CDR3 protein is CATRGGTNEKLFF.

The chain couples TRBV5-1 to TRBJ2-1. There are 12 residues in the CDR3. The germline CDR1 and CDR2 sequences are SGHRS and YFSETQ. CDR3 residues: CASSERYNEQFF.